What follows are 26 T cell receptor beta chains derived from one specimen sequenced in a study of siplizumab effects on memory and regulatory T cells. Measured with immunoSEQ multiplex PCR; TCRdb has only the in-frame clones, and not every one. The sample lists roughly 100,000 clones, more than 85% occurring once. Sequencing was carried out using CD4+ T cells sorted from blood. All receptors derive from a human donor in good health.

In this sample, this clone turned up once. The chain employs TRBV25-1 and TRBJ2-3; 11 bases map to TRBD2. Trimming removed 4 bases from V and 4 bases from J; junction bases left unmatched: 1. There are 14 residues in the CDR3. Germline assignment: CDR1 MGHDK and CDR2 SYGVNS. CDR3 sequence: CASSGLAGPDTQYF. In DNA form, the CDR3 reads TGTGCCAGCAGTGGACTAGCGGGACCAGATACGCAGTATTTT. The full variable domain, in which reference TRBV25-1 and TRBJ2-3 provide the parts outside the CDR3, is EADIYQTPRYLVIGTGKKITLECSQTMGHDKMYWYQQDPGMELHLIHYSYGVNSTEKGDLSSESTVSRIRTEHFPLTLESARPSHTSQYLCASSGLAGPDTQYFGPGTRLTVL.

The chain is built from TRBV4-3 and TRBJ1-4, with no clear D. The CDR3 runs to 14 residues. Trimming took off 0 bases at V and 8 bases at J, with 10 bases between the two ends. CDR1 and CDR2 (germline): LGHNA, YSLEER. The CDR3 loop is CASSQDLGNEKLFF. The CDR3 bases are TGCGCCAGCAGCCAAGATCTTGGGAACGAAAAACTGTTTTTT.

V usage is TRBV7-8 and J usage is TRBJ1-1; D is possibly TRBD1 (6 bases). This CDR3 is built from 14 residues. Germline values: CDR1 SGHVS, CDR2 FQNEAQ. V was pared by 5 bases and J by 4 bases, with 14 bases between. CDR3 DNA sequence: TGTGCCAGCAGCACAGGGACGCGAAGCACTGAAGCTTTCTTT. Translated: CASSTGTRSTEAFF.

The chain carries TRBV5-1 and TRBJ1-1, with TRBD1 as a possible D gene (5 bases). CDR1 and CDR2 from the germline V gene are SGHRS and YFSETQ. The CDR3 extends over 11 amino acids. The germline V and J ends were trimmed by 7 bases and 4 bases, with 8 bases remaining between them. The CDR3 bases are TGCGCCAGCTCAGGGAGCACTGAAGCTTTCTTT. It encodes CASSGSTEAFF. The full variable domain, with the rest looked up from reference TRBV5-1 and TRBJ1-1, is KAGVTQTPRYLIKTRGQQVTLSCSPISGHRSVSWYQQTPGQGLQFLFEYFSETQRNKGNFPGRFSGRQFSNSRSEMNVSTLELGDSALYLCASSGSTEAFFGQGTRLTVV.

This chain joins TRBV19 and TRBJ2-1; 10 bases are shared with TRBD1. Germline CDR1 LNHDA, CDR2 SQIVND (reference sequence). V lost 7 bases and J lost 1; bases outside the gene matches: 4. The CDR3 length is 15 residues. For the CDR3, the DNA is TGTGCCAGTAACCGGGACAGGGGATCCTACAATGAGCAGTTCTTC. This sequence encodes CASNRDRGSYNEQFF.

The CDR3 here is CASSGLRGRLSYEQYF. CDR3 DNA: TGTGCCAGCAGTGGCCTCCGCGGCAGGCTCTCCTACGAGCAGTACTTC. The chain recombines TRBV6-1 with TRBJ2-7; D remains ambiguous. Germline-derived CDR1 and CDR2 are MNHNS and SASEGT. CDR3 size: 16 residues. V dropped 4 bases and J dropped 0 bases, with 16 bases sitting between them.

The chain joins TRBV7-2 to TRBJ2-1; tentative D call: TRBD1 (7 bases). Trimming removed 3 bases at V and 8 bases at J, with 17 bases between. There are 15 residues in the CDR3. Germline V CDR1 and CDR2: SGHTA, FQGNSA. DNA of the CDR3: TGTGCCAGCAGCTTCACAGGGGTGCCGGGGGATGAGCAGTTCTTC. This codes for CASSFTGVPGDEQFF.

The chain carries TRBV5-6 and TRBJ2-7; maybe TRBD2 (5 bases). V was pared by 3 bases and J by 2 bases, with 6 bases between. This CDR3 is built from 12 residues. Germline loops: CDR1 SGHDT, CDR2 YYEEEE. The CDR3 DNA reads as TGTGCCAGCAGCTCCGGGACCTACGAGCAGTACTTC. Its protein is CASSSGTYEQYF.

The CDR3 here is CASGLVHEQYF. CDR3 DNA sequence: TGTGCTAGTGGTTTGGTTCACGAGCAGTACTTC. The chain carries TRBV12-5 and TRBJ2-7; unclear D gene. Deletions cut 0 bases from V and 5 bases from J, with 2 bases between. The CDR3 spans 11 residues. The germline V gene has CDR1 LGHNT and CDR2 FRNRAP.

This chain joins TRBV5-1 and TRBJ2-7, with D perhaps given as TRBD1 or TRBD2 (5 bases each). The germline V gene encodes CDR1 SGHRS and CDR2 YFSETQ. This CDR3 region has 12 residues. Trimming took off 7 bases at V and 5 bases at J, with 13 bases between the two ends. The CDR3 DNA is TGCGCCAGCCATGAGGGGATGCACGAGCAGTACTTC. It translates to CASHEGMHEQYF.

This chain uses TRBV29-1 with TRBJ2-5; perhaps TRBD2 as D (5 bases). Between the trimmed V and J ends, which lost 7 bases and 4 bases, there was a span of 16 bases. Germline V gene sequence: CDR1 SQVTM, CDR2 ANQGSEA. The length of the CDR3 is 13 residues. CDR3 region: CSAPAGGGETQYF. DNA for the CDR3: TGCAGCGCCCCCGCCGGAGGAGGAGAGACCCAGTACTTC.

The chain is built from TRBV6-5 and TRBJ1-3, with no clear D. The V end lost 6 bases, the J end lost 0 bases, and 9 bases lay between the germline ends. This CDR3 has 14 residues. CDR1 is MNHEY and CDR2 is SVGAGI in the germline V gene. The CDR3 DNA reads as TGTGCCAGCAGCCCAGCGGGCTCTGGAAACACCATATATTTT. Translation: CASSPAGSGNTIYF.

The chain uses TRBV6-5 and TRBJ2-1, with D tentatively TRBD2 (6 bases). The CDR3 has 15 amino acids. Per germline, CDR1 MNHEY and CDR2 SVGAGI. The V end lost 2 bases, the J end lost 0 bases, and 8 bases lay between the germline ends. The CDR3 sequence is CASSYRGTSYNEQFF. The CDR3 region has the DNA TGTGCCAGCAGTTACCGCGGGACCTCCTACAATGAGCAGTTCTTC.

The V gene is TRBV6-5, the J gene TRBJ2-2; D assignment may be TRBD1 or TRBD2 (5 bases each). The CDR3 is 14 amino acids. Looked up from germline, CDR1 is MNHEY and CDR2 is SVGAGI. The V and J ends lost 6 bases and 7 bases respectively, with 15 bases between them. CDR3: CASSTTGQGGELFF. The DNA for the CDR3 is TGTGCCAGCAGCACCACGGGGCAAGGCGGGGAGCTGTTTTTT.

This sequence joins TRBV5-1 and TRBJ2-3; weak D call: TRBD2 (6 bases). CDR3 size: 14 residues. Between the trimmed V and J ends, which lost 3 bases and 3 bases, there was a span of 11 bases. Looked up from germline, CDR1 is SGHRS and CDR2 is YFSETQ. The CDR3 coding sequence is TGCGCCAGCAGCTCCTCCGGGGGAACAGATACGCAGTATTTT. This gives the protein CASSSSGGTDTQYF.

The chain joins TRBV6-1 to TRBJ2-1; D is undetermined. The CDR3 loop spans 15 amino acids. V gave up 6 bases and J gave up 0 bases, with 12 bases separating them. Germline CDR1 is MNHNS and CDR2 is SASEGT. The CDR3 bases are TGTGCCAGCAGAACAGCCTTCAGCTCCTACAATGAGCAGTTCTTC. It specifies CASRTAFSSYNEQFF.

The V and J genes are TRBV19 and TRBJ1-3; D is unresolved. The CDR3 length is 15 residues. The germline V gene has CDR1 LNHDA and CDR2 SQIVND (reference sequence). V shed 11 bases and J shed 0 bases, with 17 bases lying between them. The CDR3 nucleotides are TGTGCCTCTTCCGGCGGGTGGTTCTCTGGAAACACCATATATTTT. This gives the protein CASSGGWFSGNTIYF.

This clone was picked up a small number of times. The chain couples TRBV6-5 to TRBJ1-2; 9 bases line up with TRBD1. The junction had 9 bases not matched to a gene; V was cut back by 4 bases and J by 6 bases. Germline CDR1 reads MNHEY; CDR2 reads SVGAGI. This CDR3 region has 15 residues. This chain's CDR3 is CASSSSRTGADGYTF. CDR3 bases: TGTGCCAGCAGTTCCTCACGGACAGGGGCGGATGGCTACACCTTC.

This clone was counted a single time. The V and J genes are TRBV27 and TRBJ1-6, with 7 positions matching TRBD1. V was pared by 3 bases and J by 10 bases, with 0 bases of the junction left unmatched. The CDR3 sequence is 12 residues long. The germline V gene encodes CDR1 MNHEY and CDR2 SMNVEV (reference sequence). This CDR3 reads CASSFRGSPLHF. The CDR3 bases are TGTGCCAGCAGTTTCAGGGGGTCACCCCTCCACTTT.

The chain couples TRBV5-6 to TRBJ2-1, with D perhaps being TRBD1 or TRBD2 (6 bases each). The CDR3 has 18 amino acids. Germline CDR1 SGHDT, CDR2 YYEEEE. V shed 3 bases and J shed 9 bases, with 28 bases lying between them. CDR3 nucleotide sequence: TGTGCCAGCAGCTCCATCACGTATCCGGGGGCCAGCAACGGTGAGCAGTTCTTC. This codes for CASSSITYPGASNGEQFF.

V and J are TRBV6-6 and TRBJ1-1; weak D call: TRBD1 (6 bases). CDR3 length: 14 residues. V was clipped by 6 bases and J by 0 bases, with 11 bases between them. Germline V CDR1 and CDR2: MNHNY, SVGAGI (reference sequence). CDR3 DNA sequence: TGTGCCAGCAGCGGACAGAACATGAACACTGAAGCTTTCTTT. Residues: CASSGQNMNTEAFF.

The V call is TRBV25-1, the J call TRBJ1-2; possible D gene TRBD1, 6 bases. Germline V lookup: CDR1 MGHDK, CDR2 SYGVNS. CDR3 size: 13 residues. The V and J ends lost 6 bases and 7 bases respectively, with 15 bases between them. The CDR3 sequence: CASSGGAIFGYTF. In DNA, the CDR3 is TGTGCCAGCAGCGGGGGGGCTATTTTTGGCTACACCTTC.

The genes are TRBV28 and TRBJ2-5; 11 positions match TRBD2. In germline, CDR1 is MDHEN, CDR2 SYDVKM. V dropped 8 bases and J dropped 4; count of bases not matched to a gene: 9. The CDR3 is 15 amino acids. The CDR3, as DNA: TGTGCCAGCCCGCCTAGCGGGGGGATTGGAGAGACCCAGTACTTC. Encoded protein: CASPPSGGIGETQYF.

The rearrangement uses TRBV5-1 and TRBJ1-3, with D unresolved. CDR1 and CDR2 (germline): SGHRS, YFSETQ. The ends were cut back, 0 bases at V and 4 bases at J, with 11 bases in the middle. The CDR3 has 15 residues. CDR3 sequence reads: CASSLDGPSGNTIYF. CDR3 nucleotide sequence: TGCGCCAGCAGCTTGGACGGGCCCTCGGGAAACACCATATATTTT. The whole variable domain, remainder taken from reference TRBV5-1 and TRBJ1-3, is KAGVTQTPRYLIKTRGQQVTLSCSPISGHRSVSWYQQTPGQGLQFLFEYFSETQRNKGNFPGRFSGRQFSNSRSEMNVSTLELGDSALYLCASSLDGPSGNTIYFGEGSWLTVV.

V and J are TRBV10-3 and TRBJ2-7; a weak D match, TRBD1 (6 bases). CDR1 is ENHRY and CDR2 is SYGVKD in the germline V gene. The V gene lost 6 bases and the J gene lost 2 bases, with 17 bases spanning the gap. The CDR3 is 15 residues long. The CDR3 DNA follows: TGTGCCATCAGAACCGGGACAAGAAGTACCTACGAGCAGTACTTC. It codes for CAIRTGTRSTYEQYF.

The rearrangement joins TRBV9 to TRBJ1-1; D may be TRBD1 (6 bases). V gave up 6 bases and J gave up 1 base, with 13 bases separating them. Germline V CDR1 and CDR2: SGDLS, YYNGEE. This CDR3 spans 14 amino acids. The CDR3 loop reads CASTPRGQNTEAFF. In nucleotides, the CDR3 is TGTGCCAGCACTCCACGGGGACAGAACACTGAAGCTTTCTTT.